The text below deals with one TCR beta chain. Its antigen is unknown. The entry originates in a study of T cell responses to AZD1222 COVID-19 vaccine. The overall study: Pooled in the analysis were second doses at about 4 or about 12 weeks.

TCRdb's table, derived via immunoSEQ multiplex PCR, lists solely in-frame clones and lacks some. The sample has tens of thousands of clones; about 88% are singletons. Trimming at V came to 2 bases and at J to 4 bases, leaving 11 bases not matched to a gene. The CDR3 extends over 16 amino acids. CDR1 MNHNS and CDR2 SASEGT come from the germline V gene. Study outcomes and limitations: The CD4 TCRs associated with vaccination extended across spike and predominated at 160-218 and 743-854. As reported, nearly half of all spike-specific TCRs target variant regions that are unmutated.

The TCR comes from an adult in good health. The genes are TRBV6-1 and TRBJ2-7; TRBD2 agrees at 7 bases. The input for sequencing was peripheral blood, taken on day 0 of AZD1222 vaccination. The DNA of the CDR3 is TGTGCCAGCAGTGAATACGCGCTAGCGGATAAGTACGAGCAGTACTTC. Translating it yields CASSEYALADKYEQYF.